Below are 3 T cell receptor beta chains sequenced from a single sample in a study of T cell responses to AZD1222 COVID-19 vaccine. Some clones are missing from TCRdb's copy, which holds only in-frame ones; the method was immunoSEQ multiplex PCR. The sample holds about 97,000 clones; about 86% are singletons and the top ten take 1.4%. The specimen was peripheral blood, collected on day 0 of AZD1222 vaccination. The origin of the receptors is an adult in good health.

V gene TRBV4-2 combines with J gene TRBJ1-6; 10 bases line up with TRBD1. Losses at the gene ends were 2 bases for V and 7 bases for J; bases not matched to a gene: 2. In germline, CDR1 is LGHNA, CDR2 YNFKEQ. The CDR3 covers 15 residues. The CDR3 nucleotides read TGTGCCAGCAGCCAAAAGGGACAGGGGAATTCACCCCTCCACTTT. It is translated as CASSQKGQGNSPLHF.

The chain couples TRBV4-3 to TRBJ2-3; D might be TRBD2 (7 bases). This CDR3 is built from 15 residues. Germline CDR1 is LGHNA and CDR2 is YSLEER. Trimming removed 0 bases at V and 3 bases at J, with 10 bases between. The CDR3 nucleotides read TGCGCCAGCAGCCAAGACAAGGGGGGGACAGATACGCAGTATTTT. Protein product: CASSQDKGGTDTQYF.

The J gene is TRBJ2-1, the V gene TRBV7-9, with D tentatively TRBD1 or TRBD2 (8 bases each). V lost 2 bases and J 6 bases, leaving 26 bases between the germline ends. Germline V gene sequence: CDR1 SEHNR, CDR2 FQNEAQ (reference sequence). The CDR3 length is 19 residues. The chain's CDR3 is CASSLWTGRSGRAGNEQFF. The CDR3 bases are TGTGCCAGCAGCTTATGGACAGGGAGAAGCGGGAGAGCAGGCAATGAGCAGTTCTTC.